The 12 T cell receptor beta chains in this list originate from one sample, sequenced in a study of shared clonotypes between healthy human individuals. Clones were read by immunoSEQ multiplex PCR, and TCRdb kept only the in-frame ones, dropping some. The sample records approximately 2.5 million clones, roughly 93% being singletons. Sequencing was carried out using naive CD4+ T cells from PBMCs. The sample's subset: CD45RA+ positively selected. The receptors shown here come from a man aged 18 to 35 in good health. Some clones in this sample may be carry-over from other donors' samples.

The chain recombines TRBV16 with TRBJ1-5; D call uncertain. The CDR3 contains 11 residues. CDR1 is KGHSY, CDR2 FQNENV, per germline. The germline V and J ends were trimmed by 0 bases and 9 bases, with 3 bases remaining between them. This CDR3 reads CASSQSGPQHF. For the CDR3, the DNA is TGTGCCAGCAGCCAATCCGGGCCCCAGCATTTT.

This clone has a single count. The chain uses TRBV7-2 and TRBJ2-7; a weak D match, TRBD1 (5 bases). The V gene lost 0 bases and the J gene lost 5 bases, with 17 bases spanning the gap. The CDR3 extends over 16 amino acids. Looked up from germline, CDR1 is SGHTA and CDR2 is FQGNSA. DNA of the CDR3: TGTGCCAGCAGCTTAGCGCTTCAGGGCGGATTGAACGAGCAGTACTTC. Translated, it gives CASSLALQGGLNEQYF.

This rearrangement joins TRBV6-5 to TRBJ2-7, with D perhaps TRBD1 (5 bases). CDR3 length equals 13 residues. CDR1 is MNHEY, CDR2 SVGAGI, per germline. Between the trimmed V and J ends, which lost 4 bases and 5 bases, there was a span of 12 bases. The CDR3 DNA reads TGTGCCAGCAGTTCGCAGGGCTACGACGAGCAGTACTTC. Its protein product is CASSSQGYDEQYF.

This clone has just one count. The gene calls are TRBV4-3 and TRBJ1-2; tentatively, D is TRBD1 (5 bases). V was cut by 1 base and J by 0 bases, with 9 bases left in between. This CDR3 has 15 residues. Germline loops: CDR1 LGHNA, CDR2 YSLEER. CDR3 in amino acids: CASSQVWGSNYGYTF. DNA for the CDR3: TGCGCCAGCAGCCAAGTCTGGGGGTCTAACTATGGCTACACCTTC.

CDR3 residues: CASNSTDGNQPQHF. In DNA, the CDR3 is TGTGCCAGCAATAGCACGGACGGAAATCAGCCCCAGCATTTT. J is TRBJ1-5 and V is TRBV6-5; no definite D call. Trimming took off 7 bases at V and 4 bases at J, with 14 bases between the two ends. The CDR3 covers 14 residues. The germline V gene encodes CDR1 MNHEY and CDR2 SVGAGI.

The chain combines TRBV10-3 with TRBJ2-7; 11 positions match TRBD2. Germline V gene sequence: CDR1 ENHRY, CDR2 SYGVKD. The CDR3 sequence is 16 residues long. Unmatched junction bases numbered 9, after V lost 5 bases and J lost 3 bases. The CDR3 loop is CAISLDRLAGHYEQYF. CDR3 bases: TGTGCCATCAGTCTGGATCGACTAGCGGGGCACTACGAGCAGTACTTC.

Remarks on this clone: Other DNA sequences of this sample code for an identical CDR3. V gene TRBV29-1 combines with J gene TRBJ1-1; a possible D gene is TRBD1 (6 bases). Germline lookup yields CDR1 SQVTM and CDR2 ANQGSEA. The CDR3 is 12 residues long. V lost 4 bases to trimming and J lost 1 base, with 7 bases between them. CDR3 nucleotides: TGCAGCGTTGGGACAGCGAACACTGAAGCTTTCTTT. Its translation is CSVGTANTEAFF.

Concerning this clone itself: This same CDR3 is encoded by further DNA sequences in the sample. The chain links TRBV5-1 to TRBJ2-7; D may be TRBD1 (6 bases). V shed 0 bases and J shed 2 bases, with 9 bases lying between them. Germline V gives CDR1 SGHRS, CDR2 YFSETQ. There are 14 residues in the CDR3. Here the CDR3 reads CASSLGTAPYEQYF. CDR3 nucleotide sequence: TGCGCCAGCAGCTTGGGGACAGCTCCCTACGAGCAGTACTTC.

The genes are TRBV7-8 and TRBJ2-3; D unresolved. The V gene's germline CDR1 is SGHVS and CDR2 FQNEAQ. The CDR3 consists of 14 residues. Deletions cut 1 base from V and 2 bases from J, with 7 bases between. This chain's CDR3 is CASSLGRLTDTQYF. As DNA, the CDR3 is TGTGCCAGCAGCTTAGGCCGACTCACAGATACGCAGTATTTT.

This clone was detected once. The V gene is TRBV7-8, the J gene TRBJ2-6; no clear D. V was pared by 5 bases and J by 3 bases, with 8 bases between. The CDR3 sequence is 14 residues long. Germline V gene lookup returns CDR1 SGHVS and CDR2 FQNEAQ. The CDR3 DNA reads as TGTGCCAGCAGCCCGCTCGGTGGGGCCAACGTCCTGACTTTC. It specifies CASSPLGGANVLTF.

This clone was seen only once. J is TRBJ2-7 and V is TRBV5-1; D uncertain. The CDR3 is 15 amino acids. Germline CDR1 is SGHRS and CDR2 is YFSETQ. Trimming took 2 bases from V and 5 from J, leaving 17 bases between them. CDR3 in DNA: TGCGCCAGCAGCTTAGATTTCGCGGTCAGTGACGAGCAGTACTTC. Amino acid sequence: CASSLDFAVSDEQYF.

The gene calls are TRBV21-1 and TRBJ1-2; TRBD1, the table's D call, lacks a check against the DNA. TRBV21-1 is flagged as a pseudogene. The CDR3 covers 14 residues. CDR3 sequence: CASSKWRGQDGYTF. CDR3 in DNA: TGTGCCAGCAGCAAGTGGAGGGGGCAGGACGGCTACACCTTC.